These T cell receptor beta chains were read from a single sample in a study of blood T cell repertoires in COVID-19. Sequencing was performed with immunoSEQ multiplex PCR; in TCRdb, only in-frame clones are kept and a portion is missing. The sample yields 150,000 to 200,000 clones, 65% to 85% seen once. The specimen sequenced was peripheral blood. Source of these receptors: a woman aged 40 to 50 with COVID-19, enrolled during active disease. Both conserved end residues are part of each CDR3. The D gene is left open where the match is weak. Where a row states a size, it is once, few, many or the class of an expanded clone; other rows omit it.

v_call	d_call	j_call	clone_size	cdr3_aa	cdr3_nt
TRBV6-5	-	TRBJ1-1	-	CASRNSPRETEAFF	TGTGCCAGCAGAAACAGCCCACGGGAGACTGAAGCTTTCTTT
TRBV28	TRBD2	TRBJ2-5	-	CASRPTSGRIQGTQYF	TGTGCCAGCAGGCCGACTAGCGGGAGAATTCAGGGGACCCAGTACTTC
TRBV6-5	-	TRBJ2-7	-	CASRKAGQTTYEQYF	TGTGCCAGCCGAAAGGCGGGACAGACAACCTACGAGCAGTACTTC
TRBV18	TRBD1	TRBJ2-7	-	CASSPQTGTGPYEQYF	TGTGCCAGCTCACCTCAGACCGGGACAGGGCCCTACGAGCAGTACTTC
TRBV6-6	-	TRBJ1-6	-	CASSLGTQYNSPLHF	TGTGCCAGCAGTTTAGGGACACAATATAATTCACCCCTCCACTTT
TRBV5-1	-	TRBJ2-5	-	CASSFSETQYF	TGCGCCAGCAGCTTCTCGGAGACCCAGTACTTC
TRBV11-2	-	TRBJ2-2	-	CASSRWTASNTGELFF	TGTGCCAGCAGCCGGTGGACAGCGTCGAACACCGGGGAGCTGTTTTTT
TRBV7-2	-	TRBJ1-5	-	CASSLGRNQPQHF	TGTGCCAGCAGCCTCGGCAGGAATCAGCCCCAGCATTTT
TRBV27	-	TRBJ1-5	-	CASSAQGGLMPQHF	TGTGCCAGCAGTGCCCAGGGTGGTTTGATGCCCCAGCATTTT
TRBV7-9	-	TRBJ2-1	-	CASRPRGANSYNEQFF	TGTGCCAGCAGGCCCCGTGGAGCGAACTCCTACAATGAGCAGTTCTTC
TRBV19	TRBD1	TRBJ2-7	-	CASSIGTGDDEQYF	TGTGCCAGTAGTATTGGGACAGGGGATGACGAGCAGTACTTC
TRBV19	-	TRBJ2-5	-	CASSPSQAETQYF	TGTGCCAGTAGTCCCAGCCAGGCGGAGACCCAGTACTTC
TRBV27	-	TRBJ1-2	-	CASSLRAGPYGYTF	TGTGCCAGCAGTTTACGCGCAGGGCCCTATGGCTACACCTTC
TRBV5-6	-	TRBJ1-2	-	CASSLGGLPNYGYTF	TGTGCCAGCAGCTTGGGGGGACTCCCTAACTATGGCTACACCTTC
TRBV24-1	TRBD2	TRBJ2-1	-	CATSDSRPGTRHYNEQFF	TGTGCCACCAGTGATTCGCGCCCCGGGACTAGGCACTACAATGAGCAGTTCTTC
TRBV18	-	TRBJ1-4	few	CASSPGAGEKLFF	TGTGCCAGCTCACCGGGGGCCGGGGAAAAACTGTTTTTT
TRBV9	TRBD1	TRBJ2-5	-	CASSPGTVKETQYF	TGTGCCAGCAGCCCCGGGACAGTTAAAGAGACCCAGTACTTC
TRBV27	TRBD2	TRBJ2-1	-	CASSFARGGSYNEQFF	TGTGCCAGCAGTTTCGCACGCGGGGGGTCCTACAATGAGCAGTTCTTC
TRBV15	TRBD2	TRBJ2-3	-	CATSSQAGGADTQYF	TGTGCCACCAGCTCTCAAGCGGGAGGGGCAGATACGCAGTATTTT
TRBV9	TRBD2	TRBJ2-5	-	CASSVSGMSETQYF	TGTGCCAGCAGCGTAAGCGGGATGTCAGAGACCCAGTACTTC
TRBV29-1	TRBD1	TRBJ1-2	-	CSVERDRVTTF	TGCAGCGTTGAAAGGGACAGGGTAACGACCTTC
TRBV29-1	-	TRBJ1-2	few	CSVRVGEVGYTF	TGCAGCGTCCGCGTAGGGGAGGTCGGCTACACCTTC
TRBV5-1	TRBD2	TRBJ2-3	-	CASSLEGRGLGTDTQYF	TGCGCCAGCAGCTTGGAGGGGAGGGGACTAGGCACAGATACGCAGTATTTT
TRBV7-9	TRBD1	TRBJ2-7	-	CASSLDPAGGQYF	TGTGCCAGCAGCTTAGATCCGGCAGGGGGTCAGTACTTC
TRBV19	TRBD1	TRBJ2-2	-	CASSIRQGVRTGELFF	TGTGCCAGTAGTATCAGACAGGGGGTTAGGACCGGGGAGCTGTTTTTT
TRBV28	-	TRBJ1-2	-	CASSQQSYTF	TGTGCCAGCAGTCAACAGTCCTACACCTTC
TRBV10-1	-	TRBJ1-1	many	CASSESLGRKNTEAFF	TGCGCCAGCAGTGAAAGTCTGGGGCGGAAGAACACTGAAGCTTTCTTT
TRBV6-1	-	TRBJ2-7	-	CASSEAGAVYEQYF	TGTGCCAGCAGTGAAGCGGGAGCGGTATACGAGCAGTACTTC
TRBV10-2	-	TRBJ1-1	-	CASSLTRGKGEAFF	TGCGCCAGCAGTTTGACCAGGGGAAAAGGGGAAGCTTTCTTT
TRBV9	TRBD2	TRBJ2-5	-	CASSVGAAGGFQETQYF	TGTGCCAGCAGCGTAGGAGCGGCGGGGGGGTTCCAAGAGACCCAGTACTTC
TRBV3-1/TRBV3-2	TRBD1	TRBJ1-5	-	CASSQGGTGTQPQHF	TGTGCCAGCAGCCAAGGGGGGACAGGGACCCAGCCCCAGCATTTT
TRBV7-9	-	TRBJ1-1	-	CASSLVGRENTEAFF	TGTGCCAGCAGCTTAGTCGGCAGGGAGAACACTGAAGCTTTCTTT
TRBV4-2	TRBD1	TRBJ1-5	-	CASSKNGQGAQPQHF	TGTGCCAGCAGCAAAAATGGACAGGGGGCTCAGCCCCAGCATTTT
TRBV19	TRBD2	TRBJ2-5	-	CASSFAGTSGGETQYF	TGTGCCAGTAGTTTCGCCGGGACTAGCGGGGGTGAGACCCAGTACTTC
TRBV12-3/TRBV12-4	TRBD1	TRBJ2-1	few	CASSSRQGGEQFF	TGTGCCAGCAGTTCCCGACAGGGGGGTGAGCAGTTCTTC
TRBV13	-	TRBJ2-5	once	CASSLLALQETQYF	TGTGCCAGCAGCTTACTAGCTTTACAAGAGACCCAGTACTTC
TRBV29-1	TRBD1	TRBJ1-5	few	CSVEVGTGRGNQPQHF	TGCAGCGTTGAAGTGGGGACAGGGAGGGGCAATCAGCCCCAGCATTTT
TRBV9	TRBD2	TRBJ2-1	-	CASSPWTSGTGGGEQFF	TGTGCCAGCAGCCCGTGGACTAGCGGGACGGGGGGCGGTGAGCAGTTCTTC
TRBV29-1	TRBD1	TRBJ1-1	-	CSSGDSMNTEAFF	TGCAGCTCCGGGGACAGTATGAACACTGAAGCTTTCTTT
TRBV19	-	TRBJ1-2	-	CASSMDRYYGYTF	TGTGCCAGTAGTATGGACAGATACTATGGCTACACCTTC